What follows are 3 T cell receptor beta chains derived from one specimen sequenced in a study of blood T cell repertoires in COVID-19. The repertoire was sequenced with immunoSEQ multiplex PCR; TCRdb's copy has only in-frame clones and lacks some. Of some 700,000 clones in the sample, approximately 90% were seen once. Sequencing input: peripheral blood. These receptors were collected from a woman aged 18-29 years with acute or convalescent COVID-19.

The rearrangement joins TRBV5-1 to TRBJ1-1, with D perhaps matching TRBD1 (5 bases). The CDR3 length is 13 residues. Germline CDR1 is SGHRS and CDR2 is YFSETQ. The germline V and J ends were trimmed by 0 bases and 6 bases, with 9 bases remaining between them. DNA of the CDR3: TGCGCCAGCAGCTTGGGCCAGGGCCCTGAAGCTTTCTTT. Protein: CASSLGQGPEAFF.

This chain joins TRBV6-5 and TRBJ1-1; D may be TRBD1 (5 bases). The CDR3 extends over 13 amino acids. The germline V gene encodes CDR1 MNHEY and CDR2 SVGAGI. The germline V and J ends were trimmed by 6 bases and 5 bases, with 13 bases remaining between them. This CDR3 is CASRGWGWTEAFF. CDR3 DNA: TGTGCCAGCAGGGGGTGGGGCTGGACTGAAGCTTTCTTT.

CDR3: CASREGPADTQYF. In nucleotides, the CDR3 is TGTGCCAGCAGGGAGGGCCCTGCAGATACGCAGTATTTT. The genes are TRBV5-4 and TRBJ2-3, with D possibly being TRBD2 (6 bases). With 5 bases removed from V and 4 bases from J, the gap between germline ends came to 11 bases. Looked up from germline, CDR1 is SGHNT and CDR2 is YYREEE (reference sequence). The CDR3 extends over 13 amino acids.